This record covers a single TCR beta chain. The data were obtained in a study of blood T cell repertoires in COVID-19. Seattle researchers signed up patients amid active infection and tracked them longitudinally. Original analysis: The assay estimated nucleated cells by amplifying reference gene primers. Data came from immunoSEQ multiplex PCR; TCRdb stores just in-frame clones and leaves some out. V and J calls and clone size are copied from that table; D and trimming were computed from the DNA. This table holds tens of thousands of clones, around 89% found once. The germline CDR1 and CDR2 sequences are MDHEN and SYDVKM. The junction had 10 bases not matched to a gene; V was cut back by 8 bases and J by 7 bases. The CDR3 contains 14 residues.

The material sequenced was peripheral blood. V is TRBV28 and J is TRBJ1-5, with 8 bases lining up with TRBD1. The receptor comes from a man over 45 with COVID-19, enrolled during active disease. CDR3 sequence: CASGQGSGLQPQHF. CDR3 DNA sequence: TGTGCCAGCGGACAGGGTAGCGGGTTACAGCCCCAGCATTTT.